The 20 T cell receptor beta chains below were found in one sample sequenced in a study of T cell responses to AZD1222 COVID-19 vaccine. Libraries were prepared by immunoSEQ multiplex PCR; TCRdb keeps only in-frame clonotypes and omits some of them. The profile covers under 130,000 clones, with 91% appearing a single time and 45% taken by the ten largest. The sample in question was peripheral blood, obtained on day 0 of AZD1222 vaccination. These receptors were taken from an adult in good health.

The J gene is TRBJ2-7, the V gene TRBV25-1; D unclear. Trimming shortened V by 5 bases and J by 2 bases, and 16 bases separated the two germline ends. Germline assignment: CDR1 MGHDK and CDR2 SYGVNS. The CDR3 contains 15 residues. The CDR3 DNA sequence: TGTGCCAGCAGTAGAGAGAAACAGACCACCTACGAGCAGTACTTC. It translates to CASSREKQTTYEQYF.

The chain joins TRBV7-2 to TRBJ2-1; TRBD2 matches at 8 bases. V lost 9 bases to trimming and J lost 8 bases; unmatched junction nucleotides: 12. Germline CDR1 and CDR2: SGHTA and FQGNSA. The CDR3 extends over 14 amino acids. CDR3 in amino acids: CASAPGTRSDEQFF. CDR3 nucleotides: TGTGCCAGTGCTCCCGGGACTAGAAGCGATGAGCAGTTCTTC.

The chain is built from TRBV9 and TRBJ1-1; D perhaps matches TRBD1 (5 bases). CDR3 size: 15 residues. Trimming left V 4 bases short and J 3 bases short, with 16 bases between. From germline, CDR1 is SGDLS and CDR2 YYNGEE. CDR3 region: CASSSDIGRDTEAFF. The DNA of the CDR3 is TGTGCCAGCAGCTCCGACATTGGCAGGGACACTGAAGCTTTCTTT.

V is TRBV5-1 and J is TRBJ2-1; D not certain. Germline V gives CDR1 SGHRS, CDR2 YFSETQ. CDR3 length: 15 residues. V gave up 0 bases and J gave up 10 bases, with 17 bases separating them. The CDR3 DNA follows: TGCGCCAGCAGCTTGGAGAGTGAATTAGGGCTGGAGCAGTTCTTC. As protein: CASSLESELGLEQFF.

This clone was picked up one time. V and J are TRBV27 and TRBJ1-2, with D possibly TRBD1 on 5 matching bases. The CDR3 extends over 13 amino acids. The germline V and J ends were trimmed by 3 bases and 4 bases, with 9 bases remaining between them. CDR1 and CDR2 from the germline V gene are MNHEY and SMNVEV (reference sequence). The CDR3 is CASSFVQGYGYTF. CDR3 bases: TGTGCCAGCAGTTTTGTCCAGGGCTATGGCTACACCTTC.

This clone was recorded a few times. The chain recombines TRBV3-1 (or the pseudogene TRBV3-2) with TRBJ2-1; D tentatively fits TRBD1 or TRBD2 (5 bases each). The CDR3 covers 16 residues. Trimming removed 0 bases at V and 6 bases at J, with 15 bases between. Germline CDR1 LGHDT, CDR2 YNNKEL (reference sequence). The CDR3 loop is CASSQEQTARGNEQFF. In nucleotides, the CDR3 is TGTGCCAGCAGCCAAGAGCAGACAGCCCGGGGCAATGAGCAGTTCTTC.

J is TRBJ1-5 and V is TRBV4-1, with a possible D match to TRBD1 (5 bases). The V gene's germline CDR1 is MGHRA and CDR2 YSYEKL. This CDR3 is built from 16 residues. V was clipped by 0 bases and J by 4 bases, with 13 bases between them. In DNA form, the CDR3 reads TGCGCCAGCAGCCAAGATATGACAGCTCGTAATCAGCCCCAGCATTTT. Its translation: CASSQDMTARNQPQHF.

The V gene is TRBV4-1, the J gene TRBJ1-2; TRBD1 agrees at 7 bases. The CDR3 loop spans 15 amino acids. The J segment lost 3 bases and the V segment lost 1 base, leaving 5 bases of the junction unmatched. CDR1 is MGHRA, CDR2 YSYEKL, per germline. Here the CDR3 reads CASSQAADRYYGYTF. CDR3 nucleotides: TGCGCCAGCAGCCAAGCTGCGGACAGGTACTATGGCTACACCTTC.

The CDR3 sequence is CASSLGVGNQPQHF. The CDR3 nucleotides are TGTGCCAGCAGTTTAGGGGTGGGAAATCAGCCCCAGCATTTT. The chain uses TRBV6-5 and TRBJ1-5; TRBD1 might be the D (5 bases). There are 14 residues in the CDR3. V lost 4 bases and J 4 bases, leaving 11 bases between the germline ends. CDR1 is MNHEY and CDR2 is SVGAGI in the germline V gene.

The chain links TRBV9 to TRBJ2-7, with TRBD2 matching over 7 bases. CDR1 is SGDLS, CDR2 YYNGEE, per germline. J was trimmed by 3 bases and V by 4 bases; bases with no gene match: 10. The CDR3 covers 15 residues. CDR3 in amino acids: CASSSDGEGNYEQYF. In nucleotides, the CDR3 is TGTGCCAGCAGCTCCGACGGGGAGGGCAACTACGAGCAGTACTTC.

The gene calls are TRBV28 and TRBJ1-6, with D tentatively TRBD1 (5 bases). Between the trimmed V and J ends, which lost 7 bases and 7 bases, there was a span of 11 bases. This CDR3 is 13 amino acids long. Per germline, CDR1 MDHEN and CDR2 SYDVKM. The CDR3, as DNA: TGTGCCAGCACGGGGACTTGGAATTCACCCCTCCACTTT. As protein: CASTGTWNSPLHF.

The chain has TRBV28 and TRBJ2-5, with 9 bases identical to TRBD1. The CDR3 extends over 16 amino acids. Trimming at V came to 3 bases and at J to 5 bases, leaving 10 bases not matched to a gene. The germline V gene encodes CDR1 MDHEN and CDR2 SYDVKM. The CDR3 bases are TGTGCCAGCAGTTTTGAAGGACAGGGGACAGGGGAGACCCAGTACTTC. This sequence encodes CASSFEGQGTGETQYF.

The chain uses TRBV19 and TRBJ1-6; weak D call: TRBD1 (6 bases). The germline CDR1 and CDR2 sequences are LNHDA and SQIVND (reference sequence). V dropped 5 bases and J dropped 8 bases, with 7 bases sitting between them. The CDR3 loop spans 12 amino acids. The CDR3 nucleotides read TGTGCCAGTAGTTACAGGGATTCACCCCTCCACTTT. Translation: CASSYRDSPLHF.

The chain recombines TRBV10-3 with TRBJ1-6; no definite D call. The germline V gene has CDR1 ENHRY and CDR2 SYGVKD. The length of the CDR3 is 13 residues. Trimming pared 9 bases from V and 1 base from J, leaving 7 bases between. CDR3 sequence reads: CAIGGSYNSPLHF. For the CDR3, the DNA is TGTGCCATTGGTGGTTCCTATAATTCACCCCTCCACTTT.

This clone is a singleton in its sample. The V gene is TRBV28, the J gene TRBJ1-2; D unresolved. V gave up 3 bases and J gave up 4 bases, with 12 bases separating them. Germline V CDR1 and CDR2: MDHEN, SYDVKM. CDR3 length: 14 amino acids. The DNA of the CDR3 is TGTGCCAGCAGTTTTTTAACAGAAGCCTATGGCTACACCTTC. Its protein is CASSFLTEAYGYTF.

The rearrangement uses TRBV7-2 and TRBJ2-7; D perhaps matches TRBD2 (5 bases). Deletions cut 3 bases from V and 3 bases from J, with 9 bases between. Germline loops: CDR1 SGHTA, CDR2 FQGNSA. There are 13 residues in the CDR3. CDR3 in DNA: TGTGCCAGCAGCTTTCAAGGGAGCTACGAGCAGTACTTC. It is translated as CASSFQGSYEQYF.

The rearrangement links TRBV13 to TRBJ1-6; D remains unclear. The CDR3 totals 14 residues. The germline CDR1 and CDR2 sequences are PRHDT and FYEKMQ (reference sequence). Trimming stripped 5 bases from V and 6 bases from J, with 11 bases between. In DNA, the CDR3 is TGTGCCAGCAGCGACGGGCCCGTTAATTCACCCCTCCACTTT. Translating it yields CASSDGPVNSPLHF.

The gene calls are TRBV10-3 and TRBJ1-2, with D perhaps matching TRBD1 (5 bases). The germline V gene encodes CDR1 ENHRY and CDR2 SYGVKD. The CDR3 totals 16 residues. V lost 4 bases to trimming and J lost 1 base, with 16 bases between them. The CDR3 DNA sequence: TGTGCCATCAGTGGGGGAGGGGCTGTCTTTAACTATGGCTACACCTTC. Translation: CAISGGGAVFNYGYTF.

The chain uses TRBV21-1 and TRBJ2-5; the tabulated D call, TRBD2, remains unverified against the DNA. TRBV21-1 is shown as a pseudogene. The CDR3 runs 16 residues. The CDR3 loop is CASSKFLAGREETQYF. The CDR3 region has the DNA TGTGCCAGCAGCAAATTCCTAGCGGGTCGAGAAGAGACCCAGTACTTC.

The chain uses TRBV5-1 and TRBJ2-7; 9 bases align to TRBD1. The V gene end was trimmed by 2 bases and the J gene end by 4 bases; junction bases not matched to a gene: 10. The germline gives CDR1 SGHRS, CDR2 YFSETQ. The CDR3 length is 16 residues. The CDR3 protein is CASSLQPPGQGYEQYF. CDR3 DNA: TGCGCCAGCAGCTTACAGCCCCCGGGACAGGGATACGAGCAGTACTTC.